The 26 T cell receptor beta chains below all came from one sample that was sequenced in a study of shared clonotypes between healthy human individuals. Profiling relied on immunoSEQ multiplex PCR, and the TCRdb table lists in-frame clones only, not all of them. The sample carries hundreds of thousands of clones, 85% to 95% recorded once. Naive CD8 cells were CD45RO-negative, positively selected for CCR7, excluding terminally differentiated effector memory CD45RA+ cells. Sequencing was done on a sample of naive CD8+ T cells sorted from blood. The source of these receptors is a man aged 25-45 years in good health.

In this sample, this clone turned up a few times. This chain connects TRBV7-6 to TRBJ2-7, with 8 bases lining up with TRBD1. CDR3 size: 14 residues. Germline V gene data show CDR1 as SGHVS and CDR2 as FNYEAQ. The V and J ends lost 5 bases and 4 bases, in that order; junction bases with no gene match: 7. CDR3 sequence: CASSPRGLTYEQYF. The CDR3 nucleotides are TGTGCCAGCAGCCCCAGGGGGCTTACGTACGAGCAGTACTTC.

Concerning this clone: The same CDR3 is also encoded by other DNA sequences in this sample. The chain is built from TRBV27 and TRBJ2-7; D unresolved. The CDR3 contains 10 residues. Germline V gives CDR1 MNHEY, CDR2 SMNVEV (reference sequence). V lost 5 bases and J lost 4, with 3 bases in between. The CDR3 here is CASSVYEQYF. The CDR3 DNA reads as TGTGCCAGCAGTGTATACGAGCAGTACTTC.

The V gene is TRBV15, the J gene TRBJ1-5; D is unresolved. CDR1 is LNHNV, CDR2 YYDKDF, per germline (reference sequence). The CDR3 is 14 residues long. Trimming took off 1 base at V and 9 bases at J, with 13 bases between the two ends. CDR3 in amino acids: CATSRGAGSGPQHF. The CDR3 DNA follows: TGTGCCACCAGCAGAGGGGCAGGATCGGGGCCCCAGCATTTT.

J is TRBJ2-7 and V is TRBV28; 10 bases match TRBD1. CDR3 length equals 14 residues. Trimming at V came to 7 bases and at J to 3 bases, leaving 6 bases not matched to a gene. Germline V gene sequence: CDR1 MDHEN, CDR2 SYDVKM. In DNA form, the CDR3 reads TGTGCCAGCACTCTCCGGGACAGGGGCTACGAGCAGTACTTC. This sequence encodes CASTLRDRGYEQYF.

The chain links TRBV27 to TRBJ2-1; no clear D gene. The V end was cut by 4 bases, the J end by 7 bases, with 14 bases between. The CDR3 contains 14 residues. CDR1 is MNHEY, CDR2 SMNVEV, per germline (reference sequence). Here the CDR3 reads CASSSHGVYNEQFF. DNA for the CDR3: TGTGCCAGCAGTTCGCATGGGGTGTATAATGAGCAGTTCTTC.

This clone has just one count. J is TRBJ2-2 and V is TRBV27; D is ambiguous. With 3 bases removed from V and 3 bases from J, the gap between germline ends came to 14 bases. The germline V gene has CDR1 MNHEY and CDR2 SMNVEV (reference sequence). The CDR3 totals 16 residues. The CDR3 loop is CASSLLLEDHTGELFF. CDR3 sequence (DNA): TGTGCCAGCAGTTTGTTGTTAGAGGACCACACCGGGGAGCTGTTTTTT.

This clone was found once. This chain uses TRBV2 with TRBJ2-7; 9 nucleotides line up with TRBD1. V was pared by 6 bases and J by 4 bases, with 13 bases of the junction left unmatched. The CDR3 spans 16 residues. Germline lookup yields CDR1 SNHLY and CDR2 FYNNEI. CDR3 region: CASRKNSGTGTYEQYF. The DNA for the CDR3 is TGTGCCAGCAGGAAAAACTCCGGGACAGGGACGTACGAGCAGTACTTC.

A remark on this clone: This likely traces to a read error, being one base from a far larger clone. The chain uses TRBV5-1 and TRBJ1-5, with unresolved D. The CDR3 has 13 amino acids. V lost 4 bases and J lost 5, with 10 bases in between. CDR1 is SGHRS and CDR2 is YFSETQ in the germline V gene. The CDR3 nucleotides read TGCGCCAGCAGCAAGAAGGGTGATCAGCCCCAGCATTTT. Amino acids: CASSKKGDQPQHF.

The rearrangement links TRBV6-5 to TRBJ2-3; 11 bases are shared with TRBD2. This CDR3 spans 15 amino acids. Germline loops: CDR1 MNHEY, CDR2 SVGAGI. After removal of 2 bases from V and 6 bases from J, the junction contained 4 bases not matched to a gene. The CDR3, as DNA: TGTGCCAGCAGTTACATAGCGGGAGGGCCGGATACGCAGTATTTT. It codes for CASSYIAGGPDTQYF.

The CDR3 bases are TGTGCCAGCAGTTTGGAGGGGGTGTTCTATGGCTACACCTTC. This codes for CASSLEGVFYGYTF. The chain is built from TRBV28 and TRBJ1-2, with D possibly being TRBD1 (6 bases). V was pared by 3 bases and J by 4 bases, with 12 bases between. The germline V gene encodes CDR1 MDHEN and CDR2 SYDVKM. CDR3 length equals 14 residues.

The chain joins TRBV28 to TRBJ2-1; possibly TRBD2 for D (6 bases). The V gene lost 6 bases and the J gene lost 2 bases, with 11 bases spanning the gap. CDR1 and CDR2 (germline): MDHEN, SYDVKM. This CDR3 spans 14 amino acids. The chain's CDR3 is CASSFGSPYNEQFF. CDR3 coding DNA: TGTGCCAGCAGCTTCGGGAGCCCCTACAATGAGCAGTTCTTC. Combining the CDR3 with reference TRBV28 and TRBJ2-1 gives the whole variable domain DVKVTQSSRYLVKRTGEKVFLECVQDMDHENMFWYRQDPGLGLRLIYFSYDVKMKEKGDIPEGYSVSREKKERFSLILESASTNQTSMYLCASSFGSPYNEQFFGPGTRLTVL.

J is TRBJ2-3 and V is TRBV21-1; TRBD2 is the table's D call, not checked against the DNA. TRBV21-1 is marked as a pseudogene. The CDR3 is made up of 17 amino acids. The CDR3 region is CASSISRERERADTQYF. CDR3 nucleotides: TGTGCCAGCAGCATCTCTCGTGAGAGGGAGAGGGCAGATACGCAGTATTTT.

The rearrangement uses TRBV5-8 and TRBJ1-5; perhaps TRBD1 as D (5 bases). The CDR3 consists of 14 residues. Looked up from germline, CDR1 is SGHTS and CDR2 is YDEGEE. Deletions cut 5 bases from V and 4 bases from J, with 13 bases between. CDR3 in DNA: TGTGCCAGCAGGTCCCGGACACTTAATCAGCCCCAGCATTTT. It yields the protein CASRSRTLNQPQHF.

Turning to this clone: Distinct nucleotide sequences in the sample also encode this CDR3. V gene TRBV27 combines with J gene TRBJ2-5; D is uncertain. Germline CDR1 and CDR2: MNHEY and SMNVEV (reference sequence). Trimming stripped 1 base from V and 1 base from J, with 4 bases between. The CDR3 runs 13 residues. The CDR3 loop is CASSLLSQETQYF. The CDR3 bases are TGTGCCAGCAGTTTATTGTCCCAAGAGACCCAGTACTTC.

Here the CDR3 DNA reads TGTGCCAGCAGCTCTTCTTCTCTAGGGGAGCTGTTTTTT. Translated: CASSSSSLGELFF. The V and J genes are TRBV7-9 and TRBJ2-2, with D unresolved. The germline gives CDR1 SEHNR, CDR2 FQNEAQ (reference sequence). Trimming pared 4 bases from V and 8 bases from J, leaving 11 bases between. This CDR3 contains 13 residues.

This clone was seen a few times. V is TRBV19 and J is TRBJ1-5; 7 nucleotides line up with TRBD1. This CDR3 has 15 residues. The V gene's germline CDR1 is LNHDA and CDR2 SQIVND (reference sequence). V shed 3 bases and J 6 bases; nucleotides not matched to a gene: 8. The CDR3 reads CASSMWDSLAQPQHF. The CDR3 region has the DNA TGTGCCAGTAGTATGTGGGACAGCTTGGCTCAGCCCCAGCATTTT.

This clone occurred a few times. CDR3: CASSWTGTSGNTIYF. CDR3 nucleotide sequence: TGTGCCAGCAGCTGGACAGGGACCTCTGGAAACACCATATATTTT. The V gene is TRBV9, the J gene TRBJ1-3, with 8 bases identical to TRBD1. CDR1 and CDR2 (germline): SGDLS, YYNGEE. The CDR3 runs to 15 residues. V gave up 4 bases and J gave up 0 bases; unmatched junction bases: 3.

V usage is TRBV7-9 and J usage is TRBJ2-1; 9 bases line up with TRBD2. The CDR3 has 18 amino acids. Germline-derived CDR1 and CDR2 are SEHNR and FQNEAQ (reference sequence). With 1 base clipped from V and 4 bases from J, the junction kept 11 bases outside the gene matches. The CDR3 coding sequence is TGTGCCAGCAGCTTAGGTCCAGCGGGAGGCTTATTTTACAATGAGCAGTTCTTC. Its translation is CASSLGPAGGLFYNEQFF.

About this clone: One end of the junction does not line up with germline, which may come from a read error. The rearrangement uses TRBV7-9 and TRBJ2-7, with D hard to call. Germline V gene sequence: CDR1 SEHNR, CDR2 FQNEAQ (reference sequence). This CDR3 contains 14 residues. CDR3 region: CASSLATWAYEQYF. The CDR3 DNA is TGTGCCAGCAGCCTTGCGACTTGGGCCTACGAGCAGTACTTT.

This rearrangement joins TRBV5-6 to TRBJ1-5; no clear D. Trimming took off 0 bases at V and 3 bases at J, with 16 bases between the two ends. Germline CDR1 reads SGHDT; CDR2 reads YYEEEE. This CDR3 region has 17 residues. This chain's CDR3 is CASSLGNMIGDNQPQHF. The CDR3 DNA reads TGTGCCAGCAGCTTGGGGAATATGATTGGGGACAATCAGCCCCAGCATTTT.

This rearrangement joins TRBV6-5 to TRBJ1-2; D gene unclear. Trimming removed 0 bases at V and 6 bases at J, with 11 bases between. The CDR3 is 14 amino acids. CDR1 MNHEY and CDR2 SVGAGI come from the germline V gene. Written as DNA, the CDR3 is TGTGCCAGCAGTTACTCGATGGTACTCGATGGCTACACCTTC. Translating gives CASSYSMVLDGYTF.

V and J are TRBV5-4 and TRBJ2-7; D gene ambiguous. V was cut by 4 bases and J by 6 bases, with 17 bases left in between. Germline loops: CDR1 SGHNT, CDR2 YYREEE (reference sequence). There are 14 residues in the CDR3. CDR3 in amino acids: CASSRLGNSGEQYF. The CDR3 nucleotides are TGTGCCAGCAGCCGGCTTGGAAATTCCGGCGAGCAGTACTTC.

The chain is built from TRBV4-1 and TRBJ2-1; 10 bases match TRBD2. Germline trimming cut 2 bases from V and 3 bases from J; bases unmatched to any gene: 1. Per germline, CDR1 MGHRA and CDR2 YSYEKL. This CDR3 region has 15 residues. The CDR3 here is CASSQTSGNYNEQFF. The DNA of the CDR3 is TGCGCCAGCAGCCAAACTAGCGGGAACTACAATGAGCAGTTCTTC.

In the case of this clone: This specimen includes other DNA sequences encoding the same CDR3. The genes are TRBV30 and TRBJ1-1, with TRBD1 as a possible D gene (6 bases). The CDR3 loop spans 12 amino acids. Germline CDR1 reads GTSNPN; CDR2 reads SVGIG (reference sequence). V gave up 1 base and J gave up 5 bases, with 8 bases separating them. The CDR3 coding sequence is TGTGCCTGGAGTGGGGGGCCAACTGAAGCTTTCTTT. It translates to CAWSGGPTEAFF.

The genes are TRBV7-9 and TRBJ2-1; D gene ambiguous. The ends were cut back, 4 bases at V and 0 bases at J, with 19 bases in the middle. CDR3 length: 18 amino acids. From germline, CDR1 is SEHNR and CDR2 FQNEAQ (reference sequence). This chain's CDR3 is CASSSSLPQKSSYNEQFF. Written as DNA, the CDR3 is TGTGCCAGCAGCTCCTCTTTACCTCAGAAGAGCTCCTACAATGAGCAGTTCTTC. Variable domain in full (rest from reference TRBV7-9 and TRBJ2-1): DTGVSQNPRHKITKRGQNVTFRCDPISEHNRLYWYRQTLGQGPEFLTYFQNEAQLEKSRLLSDRFSAERPKGSFSTLEIQRTEQGDSAMYLCASSSSLPQKSSYNEQFFGPGTRLTVL.

The rearrangement links TRBV10-3 to TRBJ2-1; tentatively, D is TRBD2 (5 bases). The CDR3 spans 15 residues. CDR1 ENHRY and CDR2 SYGVKD come from the germline V gene. The V and J ends lost 5 bases and 6 bases respectively, with 17 bases between them. The CDR3 bases are TGTGCCATCAGTATACTAGTGGGAGAGGGCAATGAGCAGTTCTTC. Protein sequence: CAISILVGEGNEQFF.